These T cell receptor beta chains were read from a single sample in a study of T cell changes during pregnancy in multiple sclerosis. Assay: immunoSEQ multiplex PCR; the TCRdb copy retains only in-frame clones and omits some. The sample has about 79,000 clones, 75% to 95% seen once; the top ten hold 0.45% to 0.6%. The sample consisted of CD4+ T cells from peripheral blood mononuclear cells, taken in the second trimester of pregnancy. All receptors derive from a female donor with multiple sclerosis, enrolled in a pregnancy study. Each CDR3 is given with its conserved first and last residue. D genes are given only for firm matches. A clone size is listed for some rows: how often the clone was seen (once, few, many), or a class if it is expanded.

J gene | V gene | clone size | D gene | CDR3 DNA | CDR3 protein
TRBJ2-2 | TRBV6-1 | - | - | TGTGCCAGCAGTGATATAGGAGGACGATTAGCCGGGGAGCTGTTTTTT | CASSDIGGRLAGELFF
TRBJ1-1 | TRBV7-9 | few | - | TGTGCCAGCAGTTTCATCCCGGGGGTAAACACTGAAGCTTTCTTT | CASSFIPGVNTEAFF
TRBJ1-2 | TRBV18 | few | - | TGTGCCAGCTCACCAGTCGCGGGGGTCCATGGCTACACCTTC | CASSPVAGVHGYTF
TRBJ2-7 | TRBV5-1 | - | - | TGCGCCAGCAGCTTCGCGACAACATTCTACGAGCAGTACTTC | CASSFATTFYEQYF
TRBJ2-7 | TRBV19 | - | - | TGTGCCAGTAGTATAAACAGGGGAGGCTACGAGCAGTACTTC | CASSINRGGYEQYF
TRBJ2-2 | TRBV5-4 | - | - | TGTGCCAGCAGCTCCGCGTCGGGGGAGTTTACCGGGGAGCTGTTTTTT | CASSSASGEFTGELFF
TRBJ1-2 | TRBV14 | - | TRBD1 | TGTGCCAGCAGCCTAGGGGGACAGAGAAACTATGGCTACACCTTC | CASSLGGQRNYGYTF
TRBJ1-5 | TRBV28 | - | - | TGTGCCAGCAGTTCGCCACCCCCAGGGATCATCAATCAGCCCCAGCATTTT | CASSSPPPGIINQPQHF
TRBJ1-1 | TRBV2 | once | - | TGTGCCAGCAATGACTTAACTGGTGAAGCTTTCTTT | CASNDLTGEAFF
TRBJ2-2 | TRBV30 | - | - | TGTGCCTGGAGCTGGACAGCGAACACCGGGGAGCTGTTTTTT | CAWSWTANTGELFF
TRBJ2-1 | TRBV11-2 | - | - | TGTGCCAGCAGCTTTAGGAGCTCCTACAATGAGCAGTTCTTC | CASSFRSSYNEQFF
TRBJ2-2 | TRBV5-1 | - | - | TGCGCCAGCAGCAATACAGGAATTACCGGGGAGCTGTTTTTT | CASSNTGITGELFF
TRBJ2-7 | TRBV7-9 | - | - | TGTGCCAGCAGCTTATTGGCAGGGGCGTCCTACGAGCAGTACTTC | CASSLLAGASYEQYF
TRBJ1-6 | TRBV13 | - | - | TGTGCCAGCAGCATCACAACGGGAGGTTCACCCCTCCACTTT | CASSITTGGSPLHF
TRBJ2-4 | TRBV11-2 | - | - | TGTGCCAGCAGCATAAAGGACGCGGGCATTCAGTACTTC | CASSIKDAGIQYF
TRBJ2-1 | TRBV27 | - | TRBD1 | TGTGCCAGCAGCCGACAGGGTCTCTCCTACAATGAGCAGTTCTTC | CASSRQGLSYNEQFF
TRBJ1-1 | TRBV6-5 | - | TRBD1 | TGTGCCAGCAGTTCCCTCTCAGGGGGCTATAAAGCTTTCTTT | CASSSLSGGYKAFF
TRBJ2-1 | TRBV18 | - | TRBD2 | TGTGCCAGCTCACCGGGACTAGCTAAAGTATACAATGAGCAGTTCTTC | CASSPGLAKVYNEQFF
TRBJ2-7 | TRBV7-2 | - | TRBD2 | TGTGCCAGCAGCTTACCCCCCGGGGGGGCCTACGAGCAGTACTTC | CASSLPPGGAYEQYF
TRBJ1-3 | TRBV6-6 | - | TRBD1 | TGTGCCAGCAGTTACCCAACAGGGGTTCATGGAAACACCATATATTTT | CASSYPTGVHGNTIYF
TRBJ2-7 | TRBV4-3 | - | - | TGCGCCAGCAGCCAAGAGGGAAGGGGGGGATACGAGCAGTACTTC | CASSQEGRGGYEQYF
TRBJ1-1 | TRBV7-7 | once | - | TGTGCCAGCAGCTCAGCCGGGACACAAGAAGCTTTCTTT | CASSSAGTQEAFF
TRBJ1-2 | TRBV9 | once | TRBD1 | TGTGCCAGCAGCGTCTTGAAGGGGGCGCAGCCCTATGGCTACACCTTC | CASSVLKGAQPYGYTF
TRBJ2-1 | TRBV5-1 | once | - | TGCGCCAGCAGCTTGGACAGGAGCTCCTACAATGAGCAGTTCTTC | CASSLDRSSYNEQFF
TRBJ2-4 | TRBV7-9 | - | TRBD2 | TGTGCCAGCAGCTTATCAGCGGGGTCAAACATTCAGTACTTC | CASSLSAGSNIQYF
TRBJ1-2 | TRBV9 | once | TRBD1 | TGTGCCAGCAGCGTAGGACAGGGGTTCTATGGCTACACCTTC | CASSVGQGFYGYTF
TRBJ2-2 | TRBV18 | once | - | TGTGCCAGCCGGACGCGGGATCCGGGGCACACCGGGGAGCTGTTTTTT | CASRTRDPGHTGELFF
TRBJ1-4 | TRBV4-3 | once | - | TGCGCCAGCAGCCAAGATGCGGGGATGGATGAAAAACTGTTTTTT | CASSQDAGMDEKLFF
TRBJ2-2 | TRBV5-4 | - | TRBD2 | TGTGCCAGCAGCAATCCGACTAGCGGGGGGTTCACCGGGGAGCTGTTTTTT | CASSNPTSGGFTGELFF
TRBJ2-3 | TRBV30 | - | TRBD1 | TGTGCCTGGAAGGACAGGGGCCCAGATACGCAGTATTTT | CAWKDRGPDTQYF
TRBJ2-7 | TRBV27 | - | TRBD2 | TGTGCCAGCAGTCCCCCACCGGGACTAGCGGGCCCTTCCCACTACGAGCAGTACTTC | CASSPPPGLAGPSHYEQYF
TRBJ2-3 | TRBV25-1 | - | TRBD2 | TGTGCCAGCAGTGAATTGGGGCTAGCGGACACCACAGATACGCAGTATTTT | CASSELGLADTTDTQYF
TRBJ2-1 | TRBV14 | - | TRBD2 | TGTGCCAGCAGCCAAGTAATACGGGAGGCCTACAATGAGCAGTTCTTC | CASSQVIREAYNEQFF
TRBJ2-5 | TRBV5-5 | - | - | TGTGCCAGCAGCTTGAGGTACGGGGGAGAGACCCAGTACTTC | CASSLRYGGETQYF
TRBJ1-4 | TRBV28 | - | - | TGTGCCAGCAGTATGAGGGGGATTCAAGAAAAACTGTTTTTT | CASSMRGIQEKLFF
TRBJ1-1 | TRBV6-5 | - | TRBD1 | TGTGCCAGCAGTTTGAGGACAGGTTTCATGAACACTGAAGCTTTCTTT | CASSLRTGFMNTEAFF
TRBJ2-7 | TRBV6-5 | - | - | TGTGCCAGCAGTTTCCAAGCCGGAGCCATTTACGAGCAGTACTTC | CASSFQAGAIYEQYF
TRBJ2-1 | TRBV6-1 | - | - | TGTGCCAGCATCCTAACTAGCCCTTACAATGAGCAGTTCTTC | CASILTSPYNEQFF